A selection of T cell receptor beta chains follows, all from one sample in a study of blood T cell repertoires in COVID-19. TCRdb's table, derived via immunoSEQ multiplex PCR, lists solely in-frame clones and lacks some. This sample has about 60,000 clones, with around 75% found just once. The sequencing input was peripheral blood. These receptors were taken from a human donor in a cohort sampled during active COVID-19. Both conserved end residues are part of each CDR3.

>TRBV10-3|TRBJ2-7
CAISEFGTGDNEQYF
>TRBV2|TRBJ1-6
CASSYDSYSPLHF
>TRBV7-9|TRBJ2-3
CASRVGGNTDTQYF
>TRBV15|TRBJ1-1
CATSRDQTGLNTEAFF
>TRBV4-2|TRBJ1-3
CASSPTLSYTPGNTIYF
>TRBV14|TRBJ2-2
CASSATSGRATGELFF
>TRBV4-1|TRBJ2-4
CASSQGRIGVAKNIQYF
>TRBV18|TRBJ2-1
CASSPSGRGASGEQFF
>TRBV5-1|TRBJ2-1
CASSLVQTGDEQFF
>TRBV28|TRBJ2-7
CASSVAPSYEQYF
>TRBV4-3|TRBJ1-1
CASSRGQGLNTEAFF